The rows below give T cell receptor beta chains drawn from one sample of a study of shared clonotypes between healthy human individuals. Profiled with immunoSEQ multiplex PCR; TCRdb holds only in-frame clones, not every one. The sample carries under 1 million clones, 85% to 95% recorded once. Sequencing used naive CD8+ T cells sorted from blood. The receptors were gathered from a young man in good health. The CDR3 runs from the conserved cysteine through the conserved F or W. Each record gives: D gene, V gene, J gene, clone size, CDR3 protein, CDR3 DNA. A D gene is named only where the DNA matches it firmly. Only part of the rows carry a size: once, few, many, or a class if the clone is expanded.

>TRBD1|TRBV5-1|TRBJ2-1|.
CASSLAAGGNNEQFF
TGCGCCAGCAGCTTGGCGGCAGGGGGTAACAATGAGCAGTTCTTC
>TRBD2|TRBV29-1|TRBJ2-5|.
CSVDGTSGRGQETQYF
TGCAGCGTTGATGGGACTAGCGGGAGGGGCCAAGAGACCCAGTACTTC
>.|TRBV7-9|TRBJ1-1|.
CASSPLTLNTEAFF
TGTGCCAGCAGCCCCTTGACCCTGAACACTGAAGCTTTCTTT
>.|TRBV7-9|TRBJ1-1|once
CASSFGRDAFF
TGTGCCAGCAGCTTTGGTCGGGACGCTTTCTTT
>TRBD2|TRBV30|TRBJ2-7|.
CAWSGGRDSYEQYF
TGTGCCTGGAGTGGCGGGAGGGACTCCTACGAGCAGTACTTC
>TRBD2|TRBV11-2|TRBJ2-1|.
CASRYSGVYNEQFF
TGTGCCAGCAGGTATAGCGGGGTGTACAATGAGCAGTTCTTC
>.|TRBV27|TRBJ1-1|.
CASIIVFQEPRLWHTEAFF
TGTGCCAGCATTATAGTGTTCCAGGAACCCCGGTTGTGGCACACTGAAGCTTTCTTT
>TRBD1|TRBV9|TRBJ2-3|.
CASNRGSDTQYF
TGTGCCAGCAACAGGGGTTCCGATACGCAGTATTTT
>.|TRBV28|TRBJ2-7|.
CASSFGGPGEQYF
TGTGCCAGCAGTTTTGGCGGGCCGGGCGAGCAGTACTTC
>.|TRBV29-1|TRBJ2-7|.
CSVGGATSSYEQYF
TGCAGCGTTGGAGGCGCGACGAGCTCCTACGAGCAGTACTTC
>.|TRBV20-1|TRBJ2-2|.
CSASWTGELFF
TGCAGTGCTTCTTGGACCGGGGAGCTGTTTTTT
>.|TRBV4-1|TRBJ1-5|.
CASSQDSSSHQPQHF
TGCGCCAGCAGCCAAGATTCAAGCAGCCATCAGCCCCAGCATTTT
>.|TRBV10-2|TRBJ1-2|once
CASLAAKEGYTF
TGCGCCAGCTTGGCAGCAAAAGAAGGCTACACCTTC
>.|TRBV19|TRBJ1-2|.
CASSPTPGHGYTF
TGTGCCAGTAGCCCCACCCCAGGGCATGGCTACACCTTC
>TRBD2|TRBV5-3|TRBJ2-7|.
CASRGTSGGSYEQYF
TGTGCCAGCAGAGGGACTAGCGGGGGAAGTTACGAGCAGTACTTC
>TRBD2|TRBV9|TRBJ2-7|.
CASSPQGGLSYEQYF
TGTGCCAGCAGCCCTCAGGGAGGGCTCTCCTACGAGCAGTACTTC
>.|TRBV2|TRBJ1-1|.
CASSLYREPNTEAFF
TGTGCCAGCAGTCTTTACAGGGAGCCGAACACTGAAGCTTTCTTT
>.|TRBV6-6|TRBJ1-1|.
CASSYNRIAEAFF
TGTGCCAGCAGTTACAACAGGATCGCTGAAGCTTTCTTT
>.|TRBV5-5|TRBJ1-1|.
CASSLGAITEAFF
TGTGCCAGCAGCCTGGGGGCAATCACTGAAGCTTTCTTT
>.|TRBV19|TRBJ1-2|.
CASSIIGYGYTF
TGTGCCAGTAGTATAATTGGCTATGGCTACACCTTC
>.|TRBV4-3|TRBJ2-1|.
CASSQGGRALSYNEQFF
TGCGCCAGCAGCCAGGGCGGGCGGGCCCTCTCCTACAATGAGCAGTTCTTC
>TRBD1|TRBV6-1|TRBJ2-1|.
CASPEETGAPNEQFF
TGTGCCAGCCCCGAAGAGACAGGGGCTCCCAATGAGCAGTTCTTC
>TRBD2|TRBV5-4|TRBJ2-7|.
CASSLVAGVAYEQYF
TGTGCCAGCAGCTTGGTAGCGGGAGTGGCCTACGAGCAGTACTTC
>.|TRBV7-2|TRBJ1-2|once
CASSLSYRDSLRFGYTF
TGTGCCAGCAGCTTATCATACCGGGACTCTCTCCGGTTCGGCTACACCTTC
>.|TRBV7-9|TRBJ2-3|.
CASSETIRTDTDTQYF
TGTGCCAGCAGCGAGACTATTCGGACAGACACAGATACGCAGTATTTT
>TRBD1|TRBV5-6|TRBJ2-7|.
CASSTGQGTEQYF
TGTGCCAGCAGCACCGGACAGGGAACCGAGCAGTACTTC
>.|TRBV19|TRBJ1-5|.
CASSAELYSNQPQHF
TGTGCCAGTAGTGCAGAATTATATAGCAATCAGCCCCAGCATTTT
>TRBD1|TRBV29-1|TRBJ2-2|.
CSVLLTDRDGLNTGELFF
TGCAGCGTCCTACTAACGGACAGGGACGGGCTGAACACCGGGGAGCTGTTTTTT
>.|TRBV18|TRBJ1-3|once
CASSPGSAIYF
TGTGCCAGCTCACCAGGTTCAGCCATATATTTT
>.|TRBV4-3|TRBJ2-1|.
CASSQSPLGSLNEQFF
TGCGCCAGCAGCCAATCCCCCCTCGGATCCCTCAATGAGCAGTTCTTC
>.|TRBV7-2|TRBJ1-5|.
CASSLSTNQPQHF
TGTGCCAGCAGCTTAAGTACCAATCAGCCCCAGCATTTT
>TRBD1|TRBV28|TRBJ2-7|.
CASSPSRGLDEQYF
TGTGCCAGCAGTCCGTCGAGGGGGCTGGACGAGCAGTACTTC
>.|TRBV9|TRBJ2-7|.
CASSPPPQGVEEQYF
TGTGCCAGCAGCCCCCCCCCACAGGGCGTCGAGGAGCAGTACTTC
>TRBD1|TRBV28|TRBJ2-5|.
CATSDRGLLEETQYF
TGTGCCACCTCGGACAGGGGGTTATTGGAAGAGACCCAGTACTTC
>.|TRBV28|TRBJ2-5|.
CASTETGAGGPQYF
TGTGCCAGCACAGAGACAGGGGCCGGGGGGCCCCAGTACTTC
>TRBD1|TRBV5-1|TRBJ2-1|.
CASSPRDRGSHEQFF
TGCGCCAGCAGCCCCCGGGACAGGGGGTCCCATGAGCAGTTCTTC
>TRBD1|TRBV7-9|TRBJ2-7|.
CASRGQGEQYF
TGTGCCAGCAGAGGACAGGGCGAGCAGTACTTC
>.|TRBV5-1|TRBJ2-7|.
CASSSTGSGEQYF
TGCGCCAGCAGCTCAACAGGGTCTGGCGAGCAGTACTTC
>.|TRBV9|TRBJ2-3|.
CASSASPGGRVSGDTQYF
TGTGCCAGCAGCGCATCCCCCGGCGGCAGGGTGTCGGGGGATACGCAGTATTTT
>TRBD2|TRBV29-1|TRBJ2-5|.
CSVESGGTGNPQETQYF
TGCAGCGTTGAAAGCGGGGGAACAGGGAACCCCCAAGAGACCCAGTACTTC
>TRBD1|TRBV4-3|TRBJ2-2|once
CASSQEDGQGKVNTGELFF
TGCGCCAGCAGCCAAGAAGATGGACAGGGTAAGGTAAACACCGGGGAGCTGTTTTTT
>TRBD2|TRBV29-1|TRBJ2-5|.
CSALGLAVQETQYF
TGCAGCGCCTTGGGACTAGCGGTCCAAGAGACCCAGTACTTC
>.|TRBV18|TRBJ2-1|.
CASSPRTYNEQFF
TGTGCCAGCTCACCAAGGACTTACAATGAGCAGTTCTTC
>TRBD1|TRBV19|TRBJ1-2|few
CASSTWTGADGYTF
TGTGCCAGTAGTACATGGACAGGGGCGGATGGCTACACCTTC
>.|TRBV28|TRBJ2-2|.
CASSPLRVVRNTGELFF
TGTGCCAGCAGCCCCCTCCGGGTAGTTAGGAACACCGGGGAGCTGTTTTTT
>TRBD1|TRBV19|TRBJ2-5|.
CASSIWDSVQETQYF
TGTGCCAGTAGTATTTGGGACAGTGTTCAAGAGACCCAGTACTTC
>.|TRBV27|TRBJ1-5|.
CASSSAPGGQPQHF
TGTGCCAGCAGTTCGGCTCCTGGGGGTCAGCCCCAGCATTTT
>.|TRBV6-6|TRBJ2-3|.
CASSLGRIPHADTQYF
TGTGCCAGCAGCCTTGGGAGAATTCCGCACGCAGATACGCAGTATTTT
>.|TRBV30|TRBJ2-1|.
CAWSAQGGNEQFF
TGTGCCTGGAGCGCCCAGGGGGGCAATGAGCAGTTCTTC
>TRBD1|TRBV27|TRBJ2-7|.
CASSLSGTGFYEQYF
TGTGCCAGCAGTTTATCCGGGACAGGGTTCTACGAGCAGTACTTC
>.|TRBV16|TRBJ2-3|.
CASSLTLQGTDTQYF
TGTGCCAGCAGCCTAACCTTACAGGGAACAGATACGCAGTATTTT
>.|TRBV27|TRBJ1-2|.
CASSTGGGYGYTF
TGTGCCAGCAGTACAGGTGGGGGGTATGGCTACACCTTC
>TRBD2|TRBV5-1|TRBJ2-1|.
CASSVGMGLRQVGEQFF
TGCGCCAGCAGCGTGGGTATGGGACTACGGCAGGTCGGTGAGCAGTTCTTC